The clone carrying this TCR beta chain was counted a single time. Its antigen is unknown. This CDR3 contains 14 residues. CDR1 SQVTM and CDR2 ANQGSEA come from the germline V gene. With 7 bases removed from V and 1 base from J, the gap between germline ends came to 15 bases. The assay was carried out at the deep level. Here immunoSEQ multiplex PCR was the method, and the copy in TCRdb shows in-frame clones only, minus some. Found here are approximately 2.1 million clones, roughly 93% of them singletons; the top ten hold roughly 0.36%. The data originate from a study of shared clonotypes between healthy human individuals. Study background: Samples came from two female and three male donors aged 18 to 49. Study conclusions and caveats: Only blood underwent sampling, and tissue repertoires likely differ.

CD4+ cells yielded CD45RA+ naive and CD45RA-negative memory subsets. The rearrangement uses TRBV29-1 and TRBJ2-3; D is unresolved. Material for sequencing was naive CD4+ T cells from PBMCs. Subset denoted: CD45RA+ positively selected. This clonotype was obtained from a man aged 18-30 years in good health. Some clones in this sample may be carry-over from other donors' samples. The chain's CDR3 is CSALDGVGTDTQYF. The CDR3 region has the DNA TGCAGCGCCCTCGATGGGGTGGGCACAGATACGCAGTATTTT.